The clone carrying this T cell receptor (beta chain) was seen more than once but under ten times. Its specificity is not known. Germline CDR1 and CDR2: SGHNT and YYREEE (reference sequence). The V end lost 4 bases, the J end lost 0 bases, and 17 bases lay between the germline ends. CDR3 size: 17 residues. This entry belongs to a study of cytomegalovirus exposure and HLA in healthy donors. Study outcomes and limitations: Fewer N-insertions than the approximately 700-donor mean were reportedly shown by an Asian-associated ancestry cluster in a later analysis. The majority of TCR sequences were rare, yet some public TCRs appeared in many donors. When analyzed later, a missense DCLRE1C variant was found to be linked to TCR beta V- and J-gene trimming.

Researchers ran the PCR with 60 Vbeta and 13 Jbeta primers. Authors' data handling: It was a later analysis that counted some 80 million unique TCR beta chains, of which some 12 million were shared. Assay: immunoSEQ multiplex PCR; the TCRdb copy retains only in-frame clones and omits some. V and J calls plus clone size are reproduced from that table; the DNA served to infer D and trimming. The data hold some 110,000 clones, with roughly three quarters observed a single time. The origin of this receptor is a male donor in good health and CMV-seronegative. Sample: PBMCs. The rearrangement joins TRBV5-4 to TRBJ2-1, with D maybe TRBD2 (6 bases). CDR3 amino acids: CASSPPVGGSSYNEQFF. CDR3 nucleotides: TGTGCCAGCAGCCCGCCGGTGGGGGGATCCTCCTACAATGAGCAGTTCTTC. Based on the CDR3 plus reference TRBV5-4 and TRBJ2-1, the full variable domain is ETGVTQSPTHLIKTRGQQVTLRCSSQSGHNTVSWYQQALGQGPQFIFQYYREEENGRGNFPPRFSGLQFPNYSSELNVNALELDDSALYLCASSPPVGGSSYNEQFFGPGTRLTVL.